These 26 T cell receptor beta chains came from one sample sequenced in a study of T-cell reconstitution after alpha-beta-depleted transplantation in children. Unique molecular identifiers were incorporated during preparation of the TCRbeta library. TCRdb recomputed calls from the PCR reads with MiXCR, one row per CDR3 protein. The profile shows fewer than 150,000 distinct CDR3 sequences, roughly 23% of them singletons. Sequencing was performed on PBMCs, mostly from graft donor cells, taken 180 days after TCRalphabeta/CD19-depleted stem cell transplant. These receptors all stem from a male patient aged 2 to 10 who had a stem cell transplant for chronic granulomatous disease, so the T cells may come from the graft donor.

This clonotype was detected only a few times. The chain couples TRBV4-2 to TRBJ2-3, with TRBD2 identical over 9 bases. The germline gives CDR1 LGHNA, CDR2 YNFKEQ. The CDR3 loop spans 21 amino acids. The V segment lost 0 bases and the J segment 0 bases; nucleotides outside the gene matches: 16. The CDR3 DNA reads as TGTGCCAGCAGCCAAGATCTTGGGCCTAGCGGGGTAATCACTAGCACAGATACGCAGTATTTT. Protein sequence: CASSQDLGPSGVITSTDTQYF.

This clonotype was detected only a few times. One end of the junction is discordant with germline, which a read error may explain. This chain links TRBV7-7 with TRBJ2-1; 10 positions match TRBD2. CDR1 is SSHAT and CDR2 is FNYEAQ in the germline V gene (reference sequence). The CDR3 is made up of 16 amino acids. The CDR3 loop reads CASSLGAGGPWNEQFF. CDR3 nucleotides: TGTGCTAGCAGCTTAGGAGCGGGGGGGCCTTGGAATGAGCAGTTCTTC.

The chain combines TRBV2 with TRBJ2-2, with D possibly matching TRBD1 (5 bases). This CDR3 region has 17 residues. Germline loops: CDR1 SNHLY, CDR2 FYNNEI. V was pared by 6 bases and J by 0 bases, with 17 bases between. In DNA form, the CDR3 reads TGTGCCAGCAGCCACGGACACCTGGCTGCGAACACCGGGGAGCTGTTTTTT. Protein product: CASSHGHLAANTGELFF.

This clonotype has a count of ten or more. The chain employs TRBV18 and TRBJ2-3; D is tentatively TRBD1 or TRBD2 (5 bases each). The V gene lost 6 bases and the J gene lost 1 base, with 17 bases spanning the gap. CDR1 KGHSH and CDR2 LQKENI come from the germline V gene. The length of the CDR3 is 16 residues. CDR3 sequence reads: CASSRAGVRGTDTQYF. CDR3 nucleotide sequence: TGTGCCAGCTCGCGGGCAGGCGTCAGGGGCACAGATACGCAGTATTTT.

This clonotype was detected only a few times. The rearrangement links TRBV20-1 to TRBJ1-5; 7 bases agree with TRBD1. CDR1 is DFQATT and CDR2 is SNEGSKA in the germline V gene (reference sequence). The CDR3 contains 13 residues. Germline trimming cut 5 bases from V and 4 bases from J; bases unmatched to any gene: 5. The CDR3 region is CSADTGVNQPQHF. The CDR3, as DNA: TGCAGTGCTGACACAGGGGTAAATCAGCCCCAGCATTTT.

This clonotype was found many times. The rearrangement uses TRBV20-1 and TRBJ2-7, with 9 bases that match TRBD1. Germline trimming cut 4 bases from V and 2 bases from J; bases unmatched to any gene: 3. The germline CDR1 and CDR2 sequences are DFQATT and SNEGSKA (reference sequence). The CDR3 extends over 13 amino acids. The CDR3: CSAKRQGAYEQYF. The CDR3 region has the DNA TGCAGTGCTAAAAGACAGGGGGCCTACGAGCAGTACTTC.

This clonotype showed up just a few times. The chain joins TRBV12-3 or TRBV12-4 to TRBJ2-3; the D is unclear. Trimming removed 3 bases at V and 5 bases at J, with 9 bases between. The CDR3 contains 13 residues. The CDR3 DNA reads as TGTGCCAGCAGTTTGGGCGTCAGAGATACGCAGTATTTT. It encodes CASSLGVRDTQYF.

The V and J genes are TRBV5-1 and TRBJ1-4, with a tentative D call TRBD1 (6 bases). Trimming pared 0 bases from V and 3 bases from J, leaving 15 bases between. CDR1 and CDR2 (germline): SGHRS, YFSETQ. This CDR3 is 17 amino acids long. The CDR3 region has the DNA TGCGCCAGCAGCTTGGGGAACCGGACAGTGGCTAATGAAAAACTGTTTTTT. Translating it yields CASSLGNRTVANEKLFF.

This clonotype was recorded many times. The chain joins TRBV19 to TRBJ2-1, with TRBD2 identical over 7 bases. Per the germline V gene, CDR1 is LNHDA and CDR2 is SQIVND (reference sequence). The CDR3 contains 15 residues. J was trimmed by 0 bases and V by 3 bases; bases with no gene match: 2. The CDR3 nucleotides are TGTGCCAGTAGTATGGGAGGGATCTCCTACAATGAGCAGTTCTTC. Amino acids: CASSMGGISYNEQFF.

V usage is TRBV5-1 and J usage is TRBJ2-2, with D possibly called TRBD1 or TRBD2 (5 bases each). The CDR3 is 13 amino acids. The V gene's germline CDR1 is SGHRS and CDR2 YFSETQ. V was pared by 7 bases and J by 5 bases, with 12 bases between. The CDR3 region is CASSQGETGELFF. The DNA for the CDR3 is TGCGCCAGCTCACAAGGGGAGACCGGGGAGCTGTTTTTT.

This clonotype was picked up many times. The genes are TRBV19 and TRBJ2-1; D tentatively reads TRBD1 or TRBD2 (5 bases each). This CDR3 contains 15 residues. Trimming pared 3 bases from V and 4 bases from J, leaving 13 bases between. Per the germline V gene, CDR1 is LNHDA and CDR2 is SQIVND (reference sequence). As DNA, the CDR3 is TGTGCCAGTAGTATGTGGGGGACCCAATACAATGAGCAGTTCTTC. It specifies CASSMWGTQYNEQFF.

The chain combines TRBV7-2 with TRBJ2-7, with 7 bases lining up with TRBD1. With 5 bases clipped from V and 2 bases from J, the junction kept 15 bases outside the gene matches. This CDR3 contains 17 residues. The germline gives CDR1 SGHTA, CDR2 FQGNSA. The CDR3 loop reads CASSLGATGWGPYEQYF. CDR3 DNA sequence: TGTGCCAGCAGCCTAGGGGCGACAGGGTGGGGGCCCTACGAGCAGTACTTC.

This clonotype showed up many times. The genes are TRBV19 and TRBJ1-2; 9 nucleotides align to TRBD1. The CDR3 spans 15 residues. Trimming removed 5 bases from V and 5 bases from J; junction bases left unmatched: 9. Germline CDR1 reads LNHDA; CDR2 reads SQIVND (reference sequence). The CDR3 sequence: CASSGRRQGEYGYTF. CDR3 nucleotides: TGTGCCAGTAGTGGGAGGCGACAGGGGGAGTATGGCTACACCTTC.

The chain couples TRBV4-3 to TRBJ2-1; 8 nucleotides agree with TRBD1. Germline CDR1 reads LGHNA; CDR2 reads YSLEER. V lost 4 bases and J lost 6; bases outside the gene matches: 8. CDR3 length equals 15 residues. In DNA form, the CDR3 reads TGCGCCAGCAGCCGACAGACAGGGGTCTCCAATGAGCAGTTCTTC. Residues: CASSRQTGVSNEQFF.

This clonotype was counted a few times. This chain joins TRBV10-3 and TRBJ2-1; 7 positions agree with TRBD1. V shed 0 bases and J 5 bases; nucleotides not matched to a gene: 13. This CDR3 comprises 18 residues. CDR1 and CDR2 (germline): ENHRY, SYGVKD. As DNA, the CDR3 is TGTGCCATCAGTGAGTCGTCAGGGTATGGTACAGGGGACAATGAGCAGTTCTTC. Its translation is CAISESSGYGTGDNEQFF.

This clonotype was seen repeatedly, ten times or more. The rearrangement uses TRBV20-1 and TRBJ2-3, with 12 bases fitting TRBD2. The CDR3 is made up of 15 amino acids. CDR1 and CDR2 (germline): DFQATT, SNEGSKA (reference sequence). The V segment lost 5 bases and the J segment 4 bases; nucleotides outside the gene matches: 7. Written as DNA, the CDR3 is TGCAGTGCTCCCCGACTAGCGGGAGACCCAGATACGCAGTATTTT. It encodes CSAPRLAGDPDTQYF.

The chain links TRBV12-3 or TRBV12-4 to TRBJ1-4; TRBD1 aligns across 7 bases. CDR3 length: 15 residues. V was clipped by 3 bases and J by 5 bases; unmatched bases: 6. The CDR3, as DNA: TGTGCCAGCAGTTTCCAGGGACAGCCGAATGAAAAACTGTTTTTT. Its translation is CASSFQGQPNEKLFF.

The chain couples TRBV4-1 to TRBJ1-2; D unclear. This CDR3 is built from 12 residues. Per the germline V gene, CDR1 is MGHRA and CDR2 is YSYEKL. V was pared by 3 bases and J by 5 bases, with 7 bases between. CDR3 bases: TGCGCCAGCAGCCAGCTGGGGTATGGCTACACCTTC. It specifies CASSQLGYGYTF.

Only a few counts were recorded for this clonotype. The CDR3 DNA reads as TGTGCCAGCACTTTAGCCCCTAGCGGATACAATGAGCAGTTCTTC. Translated: CASTLAPSGYNEQFF. The V and J genes are TRBV6-2 or TRBV6-3 and TRBJ2-1, with 7 positions matching TRBD2. The junction had 10 bases not matched to a gene; V was cut back by 7 bases and J by 4 bases. Germline V lookup: CDR1 MNHEY, CDR2 SVGEGT. The CDR3 is 15 amino acids.

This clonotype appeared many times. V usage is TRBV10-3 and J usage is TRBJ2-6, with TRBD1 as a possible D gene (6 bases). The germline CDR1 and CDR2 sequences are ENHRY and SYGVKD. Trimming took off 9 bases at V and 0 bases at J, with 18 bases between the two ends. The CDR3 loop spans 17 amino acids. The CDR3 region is CAITTGTQVSGANVLTF. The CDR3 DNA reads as TGTGCCATAACAACCGGGACACAAGTCTCTGGGGCCAACGTCCTGACTTTC.

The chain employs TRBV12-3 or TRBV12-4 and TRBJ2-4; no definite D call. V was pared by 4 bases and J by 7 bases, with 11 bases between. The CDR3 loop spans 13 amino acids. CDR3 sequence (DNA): TGTGCCAGCAGTTCCCCCAATGGGAACATTCAGTACTTC. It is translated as CASSSPNGNIQYF.

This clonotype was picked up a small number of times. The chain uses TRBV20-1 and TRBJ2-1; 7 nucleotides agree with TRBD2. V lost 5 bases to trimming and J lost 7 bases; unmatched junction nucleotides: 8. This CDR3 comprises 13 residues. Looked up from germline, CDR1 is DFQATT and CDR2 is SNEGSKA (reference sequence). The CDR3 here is CSARGSWGNEQFF. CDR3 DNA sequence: TGCAGTGCTCGCGGGAGTTGGGGTAATGAGCAGTTCTTC.

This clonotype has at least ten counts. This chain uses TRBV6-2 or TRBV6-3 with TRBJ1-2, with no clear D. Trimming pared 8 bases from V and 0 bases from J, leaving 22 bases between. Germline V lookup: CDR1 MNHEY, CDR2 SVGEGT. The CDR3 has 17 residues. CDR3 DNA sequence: TGTGCCAGCGTACGGAACCAAAGGACTTCCTCTAACTATGGCTACACCTTC. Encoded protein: CASVRNQRTSSNYGYTF.

This CDR3 reads CASSPPGNQPQHF. In nucleotides, the CDR3 is TGTGCCAGCAGTCCGCCCGGGAATCAGCCCCAGCATTTT. The genes are TRBV12-3 or TRBV12-4 and TRBJ1-5; D unresolved. The CDR3 runs to 13 residues. V lost 5 bases and J 4 bases, leaving 9 bases between the germline ends.

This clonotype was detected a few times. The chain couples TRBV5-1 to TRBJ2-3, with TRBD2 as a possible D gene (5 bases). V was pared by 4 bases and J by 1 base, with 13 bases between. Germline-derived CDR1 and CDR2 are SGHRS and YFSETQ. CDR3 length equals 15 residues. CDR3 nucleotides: TGCGCCAGCAGCATAAGCGGTAGGGGCACAGATACGCAGTATTTT. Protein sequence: CASSISGRGTDTQYF.

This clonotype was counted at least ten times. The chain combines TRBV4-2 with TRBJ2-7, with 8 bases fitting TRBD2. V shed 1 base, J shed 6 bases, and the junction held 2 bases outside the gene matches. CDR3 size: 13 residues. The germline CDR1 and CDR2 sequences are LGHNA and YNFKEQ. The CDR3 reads CASSQGLASEQYF. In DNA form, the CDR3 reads TGTGCCAGCAGCCAAGGACTAGCGAGCGAGCAGTACTTC.